These 30 T cell receptor beta chains share one sample of origin, sequenced in a study of blood T cell repertoires in COVID-19. The assay was immunoSEQ multiplex PCR, and TCRdb's table has in-frame clones only and misses some. Here the sample spans approximately 50,000 clones, roughly 83% being singletons. Sequencing input: peripheral blood. The receptors come from a man aged 65 to 79 with active COVID-19.

The V gene is TRBV4-3, the J gene TRBJ1-5; D gene ambiguous. CDR3 size: 13 residues. Trimming took 0 bases from V and 7 from J, leaving 7 bases between them. CDR1 LGHNA and CDR2 YSLEER come from the germline V gene. CDR3 residues: CASSQELSQPQHF. The DNA of the CDR3 is TGCGCCAGCAGCCAAGAACTCTCCCAGCCCCAGCATTTT.

This clone was observed a handful of times. V is TRBV27 and J is TRBJ2-5; 7 bases match TRBD1. Germline V lookup: CDR1 MNHEY, CDR2 SMNVEV (reference sequence). V lost 4 bases to trimming and J lost 2 bases; unmatched junction nucleotides: 4. The CDR3 spans 14 residues. CDR3 amino acids: CASSYTGDQETQYF. DNA for the CDR3: TGTGCCAGCAGTTACACAGGGGATCAAGAGACCCAGTACTTC.

V is TRBV4-3 and J is TRBJ1-4; TRBD1 might be the D (5 bases). V gave up 0 bases and J gave up 8 bases, with 13 bases separating them. The CDR3 is 15 residues long. Germline CDR1 is LGHNA and CDR2 is YSLEER. The CDR3 loop reads CASSQEGGRREKLFF. The CDR3 bases are TGCGCCAGCAGCCAAGAGGGGGGGAGAAGGGAAAAACTGTTTTTT.

The rearrangement uses TRBV24-1 and TRBJ1-2; 8 bases map to TRBD1. Germline V gene data show CDR1 as KGHDR and CDR2 as SFDVKD. V was pared by 4 bases and J by 5 bases, with 5 bases of the junction left unmatched. This CDR3 region has 14 residues. CDR3 in DNA: TGTGCCACCAGTGAAGTGGACAGGGATTATGGCTACACCTTC. Protein: CATSEVDRDYGYTF.

V is TRBV11-3 and J is TRBJ2-1, with TRBD2 as a possible D gene (7 bases). With 1 base removed from V and 6 bases from J, the gap between germline ends came to 16 bases. The germline V gene encodes CDR1 SGHNT and CDR2 YENEEA. There are 16 residues in the CDR3. In nucleotides, the CDR3 is TGTGCCAGCAGCTTAGTAGGGGGAGGGCCCTCCAATGAGCAGTTCTTC. Protein: CASSLVGGGPSNEQFF.

This chain connects TRBV7-3 to TRBJ1-1; D may be TRBD1 (5 bases). This CDR3 spans 15 amino acids. CDR1 is SGHTA, CDR2 FQGTGA, per germline. Trimming removed 3 bases from V and 5 bases from J, with 16 bases in between. DNA of the CDR3: TGTGCCAGCAGCTTCGAAGGGGCGGTTGGAACTGAAGCTTTCTTT. Translating gives CASSFEGAVGTEAFF.

The J gene is TRBJ2-3, the V gene TRBV23-1; 13 bases align to TRBD2. TRBV23-1 is an open reading frame, and its role is uncertain. V shed 6 bases, J shed 4 bases, and the junction held 10 bases outside the gene matches. This CDR3 has 17 residues. The CDR3 here is CASRPRTSGSLPDTQYF. CDR3 DNA: TGCGCCAGCAGACCCCGGACTAGCGGGAGCCTCCCAGATACGCAGTATTTT.

This chain uses TRBV3-1 (or the pseudogene TRBV3-2) with TRBJ2-5, with 10 nucleotides matching TRBD2. V was clipped by 7 bases and J by 4 bases; unmatched bases: 9. The CDR3 contains 15 residues. The germline V gene has CDR1 LGHDT and CDR2 YNNKEL (reference sequence). CDR3 coding DNA: TGTGCCAGCACCAAGCCCCTAGCGGGAGTAGAGACCCAGTACTTC. Its protein is CASTKPLAGVETQYF.

The CDR3 protein is CASSGLTEAFF. As DNA, the CDR3 is TGCGCCAGCAGTGGGCTGACTGAAGCTTTCTTT. The rearrangement uses TRBV10-2 and TRBJ1-1; D not resolved. Germline assignment: CDR1 WSHSY and CDR2 SAAADI. The CDR3 has 11 amino acids. Trimming pared 4 bases from V and 5 bases from J, leaving 5 bases between.

The genes are TRBV11-2 and TRBJ1-4; a weak D match, TRBD1 (5 bases). CDR3 length equals 17 residues. Trimming took 1 base from V and 0 from J, leaving 12 bases between them. CDR1 and CDR2 (germline): SGHAT, FQNNGV. The CDR3 region has the DNA TGTGCCAGCAGCTTAGTAGGAGGAGGGGCAACTAATGAAAAACTGTTTTTT. Translating it yields CASSLVGGGATNEKLFF.

The gene calls are TRBV3-1 (or the pseudogene TRBV3-2) and TRBJ2-7; weak D call: TRBD1 (5 bases). The CDR3 consists of 13 residues. Germline CDR1 reads LGHDT; CDR2 reads YNNKEL (reference sequence). V was pared by 3 bases and J by 11 bases, with 17 bases between. The CDR3 DNA reads as TGTGCCAGCAGCCAGCCCGACGGACAACTTAAGTACTTC. Translated: CASSQPDGQLKYF.

The genes are TRBV5-6 and TRBJ1-1, with TRBD1 identical over 7 bases. Germline-derived CDR1 and CDR2 are SGHDT and YYEEEE. CDR3 length: 13 residues. After removal of 5 bases from V and 5 bases from J, the junction contained 6 bases not matched to a gene. The CDR3 DNA reads TGTGCCAGCAGGCCACAGGGGCGAACTGAAGCTTTCTTT. It yields the protein CASRPQGRTEAFF.

This chain connects TRBV14 to TRBJ1-2; TRBD1 might be the D (5 bases). Trimming took off 0 bases at V and 0 bases at J, with 11 bases between the two ends. The CDR3 totals 16 residues. The germline V gene encodes CDR1 SGHDN and CDR2 FVKESK. The CDR3 loop reads CASSQDNRRSNYGYTF. Here the CDR3 DNA reads TGTGCCAGCAGCCAAGATAACAGGAGATCTAACTATGGCTACACCTTC.

The V and J genes are TRBV27 and TRBJ1-6; 7 bases are a match to TRBD1. This CDR3 comprises 15 residues. Germline V lookup: CDR1 MNHEY, CDR2 SMNVEV (reference sequence). After removal of 0 bases from V and 9 bases from J, the junction contained 5 bases not matched to a gene. The CDR3 bases are TGTGCCAGCAGTTTATCGGCAGGGGGAAGTTCACCCCTCCACTTT. Protein: CASSLSAGGSSPLHF.

The chain has TRBV14 and TRBJ2-7, with D perhaps matching TRBD2 (5 bases). V was trimmed by 4 bases and J by 2 bases, leaving 12 bases between them. This CDR3 has 14 amino acids. CDR1 SGHDN and CDR2 FVKESK come from the germline V gene. CDR3 bases: TGTGCCAGCAGCCCGGGGTGGCCCCCCTACGAGCAGTACTTC. The encoded protein is CASSPGWPPYEQYF.

The chain uses TRBV15 and TRBJ2-1; 9 bases agree with TRBD2. The J segment lost 4 bases and the V segment lost 3 bases, leaving 10 bases of the junction unmatched. CDR1 and CDR2 (germline): LNHNV, YYDKDF (reference sequence). This CDR3 has 17 residues. The CDR3, as DNA: TGTGCCACCAGCAGGCCGGAACGACTAGCGGATTACAATGAGCAGTTCTTC. As protein: CATSRPERLADYNEQFF. The complete variable domain, with remaining parts taken from reference TRBV15 and TRBJ2-1, reads DAMVIQNPRYQVTQFGKPVTLSCSQTLNHNVMYWYQQKSSQAPKLLFHYYDKDFNNEADTPDNFQSRRPNTSFCFLDIRSPGLGDTAMYLCATSRPERLADYNEQFFGPGTRLTVL.

This clone was seen a few times. The CDR3 nucleotides read TGTGCCAGCAGCGGAATTGGGACCTCAGGGGGCACTGAAGCTTTCTTT. It translates to CASSGIGTSGGTEAFF. This chain links TRBV7-9 with TRBJ1-1; 7 nucleotides agree with TRBD1. This CDR3 region has 16 residues. V trimming: 5 bases; J trimming: 4 bases; junction bases outside the gene matches: 13. From germline, CDR1 is SEHNR and CDR2 FQNEAQ (reference sequence).

This chain uses TRBV2 with TRBJ2-5; the D gene is possibly TRBD1 (5 bases). The CDR3 runs to 14 residues. Germline CDR1 reads SNHLY; CDR2 reads FYNNEI. V lost 4 bases and J lost 2, with 11 bases in between. The CDR3, as DNA: TGTGCCAGCAGTGTAATTACAGGTCAAGAGACCCAGTACTTC. Translating it yields CASSVITGQETQYF.

The V and J genes are TRBV5-1 and TRBJ1-3, with D perhaps matching TRBD1 (5 bases). In germline, CDR1 is SGHRS, CDR2 YFSETQ. The CDR3 covers 15 residues. Trimming removed 2 bases from V and 0 bases from J, with 9 bases in between. DNA for the CDR3: TGCGCCAGCAGCTTCGGACACCCCTCTGGAAACACCATATATTTT. Its translation is CASSFGHPSGNTIYF.

The chain is built from TRBV4-3 and TRBJ2-3; no definite D call. The germline CDR1 and CDR2 sequences are LGHNA and YSLEER. V was trimmed by 0 bases and J by 0 bases, leaving 7 bases between them. CDR3 size: 15 residues. CDR3 sequence: CASSQDQISTDTQYF. In DNA, the CDR3 is TGCGCCAGCAGCCAAGATCAAATTAGCACAGATACGCAGTATTTT.

The chain combines TRBV29-1 with TRBJ1-1; the D gene is possibly TRBD1 (5 bases). The CDR3 loop spans 15 amino acids. Germline V CDR1 and CDR2: SQVTM, ANQGSEA. Trimming left V 4 bases short and J 0 bases short, with 15 bases between. The CDR3 protein is CSVAAGWGMNTEAFF. DNA of the CDR3: TGCAGCGTTGCTGCAGGGTGGGGCATGAACACTGAAGCTTTCTTT.

The gene calls are TRBV15 and TRBJ2-3; TRBD2 might be the D (5 bases). V lost 5 bases and J 1 base, leaving 13 bases between the germline ends. This CDR3 region has 15 residues. CDR1 is LNHNV, CDR2 YYDKDF, per germline (reference sequence). In DNA form, the CDR3 reads TGTGCCACCAGCCCAGAAACTAGGGGCACAGATACGCAGTATTTT. Amino acids: CATSPETRGTDTQYF.

The rearrangement joins TRBV1 to TRBJ2-7; the table's D gene call, TRBD2, was not cross checked with the DNA. TRBV1 is recorded as a pseudogene. This CDR3 is 16 amino acids long. CDR3 sequence: CTSSHTTEHLSYEQYF. DNA for the CDR3: TGCACCAGCAGCCACACCACCGAGCACCTTTCCTACGAGCAGTACTTC.

The chain joins TRBV4-1 to TRBJ2-3; 8 bases line up with TRBD2. Trimming took 4 bases from V and 3 from J; bases not matched to a gene: 9. Germline-derived CDR1 and CDR2 are MGHRA and YSYEKL. The CDR3 has 16 amino acids. CDR3 in amino acids: CASSLHGTGGTDTQYF. CDR3 DNA sequence: TGCGCCAGCAGCCTCCACGGAACGGGAGGGACAGATACGCAGTATTTT.

This rearrangement joins TRBV11-2 to TRBJ2-3, with D unresolved. V lost 1 base and J lost 0, with 8 bases in between. This CDR3 is built from 15 residues. Per germline, CDR1 SGHAT and CDR2 FQNNGV. The CDR3, as DNA: TGTGCCAGCAGCTTAGGGGCAGGTAGCACAGATACGCAGTATTTT. Translated, it gives CASSLGAGSTDTQYF.

V gene TRBV6-5 combines with J gene TRBJ2-7; 10 nucleotides match TRBD2. The germline V gene has CDR1 MNHEY and CDR2 SVGAGI. The CDR3 runs 14 residues. The trim removed 4 bases at V and 5 bases at J, leaving 5 bases unmatched. This CDR3 reads CASSSGTSVNEQYF. DNA of the CDR3: TGTGCCAGCAGTTCCGGGACTAGCGTCAACGAGCAGTACTTC.

This sequence joins TRBV5-1 and TRBJ2-3; D gene unclear. The CDR3 runs to 15 residues. Per the germline V gene, CDR1 is SGHRS and CDR2 is YFSETQ. V was cut by 0 bases and J by 4 bases, with 12 bases left in between. The CDR3 reads CASSLGGKVPDTQYF. The CDR3 DNA follows: TGCGCCAGCAGCTTGGGCGGTAAAGTGCCAGATACGCAGTATTTT.

This rearrangement joins TRBV5-4 to TRBJ2-4; 8 nucleotides line up with TRBD1. The V segment lost 1 base and the J segment 5 bases; nucleotides outside the gene matches: 5. Germline CDR1 reads SGHNT; CDR2 reads YYREEE (reference sequence). The CDR3 length is 15 residues. The CDR3 sequence is CASSLTGGWENIQYF. The DNA of the CDR3 is TGTGCCAGCAGCTTGACAGGGGGGTGGGAAAACATTCAGTACTTC. Full variable domain (rest looked up from reference TRBV5-4 and TRBJ2-4): ETGVTQSPTHLIKTRGQQVTLRCSSQSGHNTVSWYQQALGQGPQFIFQYYREEENGRGNFPPRFSGLQFPNYSSELNVNALELDDSALYLCASSLTGGWENIQYFGAGTRLSVL.

This chain uses TRBV5-1 with TRBJ1-1, with D possibly being TRBD1 (6 bases). The CDR3 sequence is 15 residues long. Germline CDR1 SGHRS, CDR2 YFSETQ. The V gene lost 7 bases and the J gene lost 1 base, with 17 bases spanning the gap. The DNA of the CDR3 is TGCGCCAGCGGTTCGGGCGGGGGGCAGAACACTGAAGCTTTCTTT. Amino acids: CASGSGGGQNTEAFF.

The V and J genes are TRBV7-2 and TRBJ2-1; no reliable D call. The germline CDR1 and CDR2 sequences are SGHTA and FQGNSA. Between the trimmed V and J ends, which lost 3 bases and 7 bases, there was a span of 13 bases. The CDR3 is made up of 14 amino acids. Here the CDR3 reads CASSFSAPGNEQFF. CDR3 in DNA: TGTGCCAGCAGCTTCTCAGCCCCAGGTAATGAGCAGTTCTTC.